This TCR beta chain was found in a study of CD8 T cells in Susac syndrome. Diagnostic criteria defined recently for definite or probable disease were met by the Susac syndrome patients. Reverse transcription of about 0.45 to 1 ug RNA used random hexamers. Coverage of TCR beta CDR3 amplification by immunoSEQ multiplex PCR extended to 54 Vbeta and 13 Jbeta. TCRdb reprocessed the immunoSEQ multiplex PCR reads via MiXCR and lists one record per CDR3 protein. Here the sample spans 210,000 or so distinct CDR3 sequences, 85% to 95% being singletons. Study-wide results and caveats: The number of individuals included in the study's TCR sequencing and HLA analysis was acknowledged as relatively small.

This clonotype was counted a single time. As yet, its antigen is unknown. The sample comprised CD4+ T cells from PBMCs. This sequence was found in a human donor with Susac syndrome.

Written as DNA, the CDR3 is TGCGCCAGCAGCCAAGACGGGCGGGAGAATGAGCAGTTCTTC. It translates to CASSQDGRENEQFF. V usage is TRBV4-3 and J usage is TRBJ2-1, with 7 nucleotides matching TRBD2. Germline values: CDR1 LGHNA, CDR2 YSLEER. This CDR3 comprises 14 residues. Trimming removed 0 bases from V and 7 bases from J; junction bases left unmatched: 3.